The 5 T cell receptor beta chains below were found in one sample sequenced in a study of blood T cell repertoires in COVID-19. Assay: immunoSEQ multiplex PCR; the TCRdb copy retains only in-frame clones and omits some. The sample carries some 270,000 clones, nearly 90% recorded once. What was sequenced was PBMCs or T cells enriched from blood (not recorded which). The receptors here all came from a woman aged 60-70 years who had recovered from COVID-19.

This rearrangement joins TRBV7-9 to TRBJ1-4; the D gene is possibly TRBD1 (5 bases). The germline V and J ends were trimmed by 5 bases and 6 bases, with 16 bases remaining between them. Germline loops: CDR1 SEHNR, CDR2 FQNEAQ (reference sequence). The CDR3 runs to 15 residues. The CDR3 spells CASSPGFPGDEKLFF. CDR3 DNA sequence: TGTGCCAGCAGCCCGGGTTTCCCGGGGGATGAAAAACTGTTTTTT.

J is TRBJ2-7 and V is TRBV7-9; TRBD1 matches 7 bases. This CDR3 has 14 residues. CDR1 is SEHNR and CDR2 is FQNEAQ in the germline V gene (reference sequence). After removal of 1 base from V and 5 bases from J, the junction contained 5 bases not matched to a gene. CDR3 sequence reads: CASSLGTGNHEQYF. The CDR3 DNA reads TGTGCCAGCAGCTTAGGGACAGGTAACCACGAGCAGTACTTC.

As DNA, the CDR3 is TGTGCCAGCAGCCTCCGGCCCCCCGGGAAAGCTTTCTTT. It codes for CASSLRPPGKAFF. This chain connects TRBV14 to TRBJ1-1; D is undetermined. The ends were cut back, 4 bases at V and 9 bases at J, with 15 bases in the middle. The CDR3 loop spans 13 amino acids. Germline V gives CDR1 SGHDN, CDR2 FVKESK.

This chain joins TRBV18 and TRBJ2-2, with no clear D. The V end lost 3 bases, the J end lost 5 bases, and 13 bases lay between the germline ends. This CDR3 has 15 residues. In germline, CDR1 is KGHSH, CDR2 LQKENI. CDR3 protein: CASSPLLETTGELFF. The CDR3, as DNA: TGTGCCAGCTCACCTCTACTGGAGACGACCGGGGAGCTGTTTTTT. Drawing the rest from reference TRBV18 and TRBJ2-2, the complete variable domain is NAGVMQNPRHLVRRRGQEARLRCSPMKGHSHVYWYRQLPEEGLKFMVYLQKENIIDESGMPKERFSAEFPKEGPSILRIQQVVRGDSAAYFCASSPLLETTGELFFGEGSRLTVL.

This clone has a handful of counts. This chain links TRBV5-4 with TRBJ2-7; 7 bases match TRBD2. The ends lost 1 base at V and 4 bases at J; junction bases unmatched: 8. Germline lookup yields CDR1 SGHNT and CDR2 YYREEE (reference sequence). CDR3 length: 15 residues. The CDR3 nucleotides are TGTGCCAGCAGCTTGAGGGCGGGAGTATTATACGAGCAGTACTTC. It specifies CASSLRAGVLYEQYF.